Following are 11 T cell receptor beta chains from one sample sequenced in a study of identifying expanded T cells in peripheral blood. Produced via immunoSEQ multiplex PCR; TCRdb's table is partial and in-frame only. The sample shows fewer than 85,000 clones, around 91% of them seen only once. Specimen: blood. The receptors shown here come from a person aged 18 to 75 in good health.

The rearrangement joins TRBV27 to TRBJ2-7; D is unresolved. The CDR3 is 14 amino acids. The V gene's germline CDR1 is MNHEY and CDR2 SMNVEV (reference sequence). The ends were cut back, 0 bases at V and 1 base at J, with 7 bases in the middle. The CDR3 protein is CASSLSSVSYEQYF. DNA for the CDR3: TGTGCCAGCAGTTTATCGTCAGTATCCTACGAGCAGTACTTC.

This sequence joins TRBV28 and TRBJ1-6; TRBD1 matches 7 bases. Trimming at V came to 4 bases and at J to 5 bases, leaving 8 bases not matched to a gene. Germline CDR1 reads MDHEN; CDR2 reads SYDVKM. This CDR3 has 16 amino acids. The CDR3 here is CASSYPGGGNNSPLHF. CDR3 in DNA: TGTGCCAGCAGTTATCCAGGGGGAGGCAATAATTCACCCCTCCACTTT.

The V call is TRBV9, the J call TRBJ2-7, with a weak D call TRBD1 (6 bases). The germline gives CDR1 SGDLS, CDR2 YYNGEE. This CDR3 region has 14 residues. V was pared by 0 bases and J by 2 bases, with 9 bases between. CDR3 DNA sequence: TGTGCCAGCAGCGTAGGGAAGGGGGCCTACGAGCAGTACTTC. It yields the protein CASSVGKGAYEQYF.

The chain uses TRBV2 and TRBJ2-2; a possible D gene is TRBD2 (5 bases). This CDR3 has 13 amino acids. The V and J ends lost 6 bases and 10 bases respectively, with 15 bases between them. Germline loops: CDR1 SNHLY, CDR2 FYNNEI. CDR3 sequence: CASSRGGPVELFF. The CDR3 nucleotides are TGTGCCAGCAGCCGAGGAGGCCCGGTGGAGCTGTTTTTT.

The chain couples TRBV7-2 to TRBJ2-1, with TRBD1 identical over 11 bases. V was clipped by 3 bases and J by 4 bases; unmatched bases: 5. This CDR3 contains 16 residues. Per the germline V gene, CDR1 is SGHTA and CDR2 is FQGNSA. The CDR3 coding sequence is TGTGCCAGCAGCTTCGTCGGGACAGGGGGGTACAATGAGCAGTTCTTC. Protein: CASSFVGTGGYNEQFF.

This clone has just one count. V usage is TRBV12-5 and J usage is TRBJ2-3, with D maybe TRBD2 (6 bases). Trimming removed 5 bases from V and 6 bases from J, with 15 bases in between. This CDR3 comprises 14 residues. CDR1 and CDR2 (germline): LGHNT, FRNRAP. In nucleotides, the CDR3 is TGTGCTAGTGGTCCACCCCGCGGGGCGGATACGCAGTATTTT. Translation: CASGPPRGADTQYF.

This chain links TRBV19 with TRBJ1-4, with 7 positions matching TRBD1. V trimming: 4 bases; J trimming: 8 bases; junction bases outside the gene matches: 10. The CDR3 has 15 amino acids. Germline values: CDR1 LNHDA, CDR2 SQIVND (reference sequence). This CDR3 is CASSNRQGGEEKLFF. In DNA form, the CDR3 reads TGTGCCAGTAGTAACCGACAGGGTGGGGAGGAAAAACTGTTTTTT.

The chain carries TRBV19 and TRBJ1-1; a possible D gene is TRBD1 (5 bases). CDR1 and CDR2 from the germline V gene are LNHDA and SQIVND (reference sequence). The CDR3 extends over 12 amino acids. V gave up 11 bases and J gave up 0 bases, with 10 bases separating them. This chain's CDR3 is CAGEQVNTEAFF. The DNA of the CDR3 is TGTGCCGGGGAACAGGTGAACACTGAAGCTTTCTTT. Full variable domain (remainder filled in from reference TRBV19 and TRBJ1-1): DGGITQSPKYLFRKEGQNVTLSCEQNLNHDAMYWYRQDPGQGLRLIYYSQIVNDFQKGDIAEGYSVSREKKESFPLTVTSAQKNPTAFYLCAGEQVNTEAFFGQGTRLTVV.

The V call is TRBV4-3, the J call TRBJ2-1; 12 positions match TRBD2. Unmatched junction bases numbered 7, after V lost 0 bases and J lost 4 bases. The germline V gene encodes CDR1 LGHNA and CDR2 YSLEER. The CDR3 has 18 residues. The CDR3 spells CASSQETSGGSYYNEQFF. The CDR3 DNA is TGCGCCAGCAGCCAAGAGACTAGCGGGGGAAGTTATTACAATGAGCAGTTCTTC.

This sequence joins TRBV13 and TRBJ2-1, with TRBD2 matching 11 bases. The CDR3 totals 15 residues. Trimming at V came to 5 bases and at J to 6 bases, leaving 6 bases not matched to a gene. Germline V CDR1 and CDR2: PRHDT, FYEKMQ (reference sequence). In DNA, the CDR3 is TGTGCCAGCAGCCCCAGACTAGCGGGGCCCAATGAGCAGTTCTTC. The encoded protein is CASSPRLAGPNEQFF.

The chain joins TRBV6-6 to TRBJ1-6, with D possibly matching TRBD1 (6 bases). CDR3 length: 15 amino acids. The germline V gene has CDR1 MNHNY and CDR2 SVGAGI (reference sequence). The germline V and J ends were trimmed by 2 bases and 5 bases, with 10 bases remaining between them. The CDR3 spells CASSYGGAHNSPLHF. In nucleotides, the CDR3 is TGTGCCAGCAGTTACGGGGGCGCCCATAATTCACCCCTCCACTTT.